The sample holds one count of the clone carrying this T cell receptor (beta chain). Only in-frame clones appear in the TCRdb table, and some are missing; sequencing was by immunoSEQ multiplex PCR. This sample yields about 41,000 clones, of which around 89% are seen a single time; approximately 0.67% belongs to the top ten. This sample was included in a study of T cell changes during pregnancy in multiple sclerosis. The CDR3 loop spans 14 amino acids. Germline CDR1 reads SGHRS; CDR2 reads YFSETQ. J was trimmed by 8 bases and V by 0 bases; bases with no gene match: 5. The sequencing here drew on CD4+ T cells from peripheral blood mononuclear cells, taken in the first trimester of pregnancy. The rearrangement joins TRBV5-1 to TRBJ2-1, with 7 bases fitting TRBD2. This receptor was obtained from a female donor with multiple sclerosis, enrolled in a pregnancy study. The DNA of the CDR3 is TGCGCCAGCAGCTTGGTACCGGGAGGCCATGAGCAGTTCTTC. This codes for CASSLVPGGHEQFF.